The text below deals with one TCR beta chain. Its antigen remains unidentified. TCRdb's table, derived via immunoSEQ multiplex PCR, lists solely in-frame clones and lacks some. This table has about 350,000 clones, roughly 90% appearing once. This entry is derived from a study of Ad26.COV2.S vaccination and SARS-CoV-2 variants. Study-level information: Among those in the COV1001 Ad26.COV2.S trial arm was the donor. Recipients of Ad26.COV2.S got it intramuscularly, once or twice 56 days apart.

Study-wide points: Those who received vaccine or placebo ended up with similar non-spike TCR breadth. The analyses of TCR breadth and depth may have understated the size of total T cell responses.

Trimming removed 5 bases from V and 2 bases from J; junction bases left unmatched: 5. The germline V gene encodes CDR1 SGHTA and CDR2 FQGNSA. The CDR3 runs 15 residues. The treatment is: 15 to 20 received Ad26.COV2.S at low or high dose, single or two shots; several received placebo; per-sample allocation not given. Samples analyzed were those drawn on day 63 after the first vaccine or placebo injection. The chain combines TRBV7-2 with TRBJ2-3; 9 nucleotides agree with TRBD2. This sample comprised peripheral blood, obtained in a trial of Ad26.COV2.S vaccine versus placebo. The receptor was isolated from a person between 18 and 65 years old who received the Ad26.COV2.S COVID-19 vaccine or a placebo. This CDR3 is CASSPSSGITDTQYF. In nucleotides, the CDR3 is TGTGCCAGCAGCCCCTCTAGCGGGATCACAGATACGCAGTATTTT.